The rows below give T cell receptor beta chains drawn from one sample of a study of cytomegalovirus exposure and HLA in healthy donors. Produced via immunoSEQ multiplex PCR; TCRdb's table is partial and in-frame only. The table has 130,000 or so clones, around 8.5% seen once. Sample: PBMCs. The receptors originated from a man between 35 and 55 years old in good health and CMV-seronegative. Each CDR3 is given with its conserved first and last residue. The order of the fields is CDR3 protein, CDR3 DNA, V gene, CDR3 length, J gene, D gene, clone size. A D gene is named only where the DNA matches it firmly. Size is stated for part of the rows, as once, few or many counts, or as a class when the clone is expanded.

CDR3aa: CASSSGTGARMSSKFTDTQYF
CDR3nt: TGTGCCAGCAGTTCCGGGACAGGGGCTCGGATGTCATCAAAGTTCACAGATACGCAGTATTTT
v_gene: TRBV27
len: 21
j_gene: TRBJ2-3
d_gene: TRBD1
abundance: -

CDR3aa: CASSDGGGQPQHF
CDR3nt: TGTGCCAGCAGTGATGGGGGGGGGCAGCCCCAGCATTTT
v_gene: TRBV2
len: 13
j_gene: TRBJ1-5
d_gene: -
abundance: -

CDR3aa: CASSLGAAKSSEAFF
CDR3nt: TGTGCCAGCAGCTTAGGGGCAGCCAAGTCTTCTGAAGCTTTCTTT
v_gene: TRBV7-9
len: 15
j_gene: TRBJ1-1
d_gene: -
abundance: few

CDR3aa: CARTRPYEQYF
CDR3nt: TGTGCCAGAACGCGGCCCTACGAGCAGTACTTC
v_gene: TRBV5-3
len: 11
j_gene: TRBJ2-7
d_gene: -
abundance: -

CDR3aa: CASKPGDVNEKLFF
CDR3nt: TGTGCCAGCAAACCGGGAGACGTTAATGAAAAACTGTTTTTT
v_gene: TRBV28
len: 14
j_gene: TRBJ1-4
d_gene: -
abundance: few

CDR3aa: CASSFRGNYQETQYF
CDR3nt: TGTGCCAGCAGTTTTCGAGGAAACTACCAAGAGACCCAGTACTTC
v_gene: TRBV27
len: 15
j_gene: TRBJ2-5
d_gene: -
abundance: -

CDR3aa: CASSTAAESSNQPQHF
CDR3nt: TGTGCCAGCAGCACGGCGGCAGAATCTAGCAATCAGCCCCAGCATTTT
v_gene: TRBV5-5
len: 16
j_gene: TRBJ1-5
d_gene: -
abundance: -

CDR3aa: CASSLSNNEQFF
CDR3nt: TGTGCCAGCAGTTTAAGCAACAATGAGCAGTTCTTC
v_gene: TRBV27
len: 12
j_gene: TRBJ2-1
d_gene: -
abundance: few

CDR3aa: CASSLSRGQGENTIYF
CDR3nt: TGTGCCAGCAGCTTAAGCAGAGGACAGGGTGAAAACACCATATATTTT
v_gene: TRBV7-2
len: 16
j_gene: TRBJ1-3
d_gene: TRBD1
abundance: few

CDR3aa: CASSQDAGVYNEQFF
CDR3nt: TGCGCCAGCAGCCAAGACGCGGGGGTTTACAATGAGCAGTTCTTC
v_gene: TRBV4-1
len: 15
j_gene: TRBJ2-1
d_gene: TRBD2
abundance: -

CDR3aa: CAISELLSTNEKLFF
CDR3nt: TGTGCCATCAGTGAGTTACTGTCAACTAATGAAAAACTGTTTTTT
v_gene: TRBV10-3
len: 15
j_gene: TRBJ1-4
d_gene: -
abundance: few

CDR3aa: CASSFSPTDTQYF
CDR3nt: TGTGCCAGCAGTTTCTCCCCTACAGATACGCAGTATTTT
v_gene: TRBV6-6
len: 13
j_gene: TRBJ2-3
d_gene: -
abundance: -

CDR3aa: CASSETSGLGEQFF
CDR3nt: TGTGCCAGCAGTGAGACTAGCGGGCTGGGTGAGCAGTTCTTC
v_gene: TRBV6-1
len: 14
j_gene: TRBJ2-1
d_gene: TRBD2
abundance: -

CDR3aa: CASSFGTANTEAFF
CDR3nt: TGTGCCAGCAGCTTCGGGACAGCGAACACTGAAGCTTTCTTT
v_gene: TRBV5-6
len: 14
j_gene: TRBJ1-1
d_gene: TRBD1
abundance: few

CDR3aa: CASSPQGGANGYTF
CDR3nt: TGTGCCAGCAGCCCCCAGGGGGGCGCGAATGGCTACACCTTC
v_gene: TRBV5-4
len: 14
j_gene: TRBJ1-2
d_gene: TRBD1
abundance: -

CDR3aa: CASSLVSGELFF
CDR3nt: TGTGCCAGCAGCTTAGTATCCGGGGAGCTGTTTTTT
v_gene: TRBV7-6
len: 12
j_gene: TRBJ2-2
d_gene: -
abundance: few

CDR3aa: CASSTTGDRSEAFF
CDR3nt: TGTGCCAGTAGTACCACCGGGGACAGGTCGGAAGCTTTCTTT
v_gene: TRBV19
len: 14
j_gene: TRBJ1-1
d_gene: TRBD1
abundance: few

CDR3aa: CAISGTAGGSYNEQFF
CDR3nt: TGTGCCATCAGTGGAACAGCGGGGGGCTCCTACAATGAGCAGTTCTTC
v_gene: TRBV10-3
len: 16
j_gene: TRBJ2-1
d_gene: TRBD2
abundance: -

CDR3aa: CGSGDRGHNQPQHF
CDR3nt: TGTGGGTCAGGGGACAGGGGGCACAATCAGCCCCAGCATTTT
v_gene: TRBV19
len: 14
j_gene: TRBJ1-5
d_gene: TRBD1
abundance: -

CDR3aa: CASSTDRGHGYTF
CDR3nt: TGTGCCAGTAGTACCGACAGGGGGCACGGCTACACCTTC
v_gene: TRBV19
len: 13
j_gene: TRBJ1-2
d_gene: TRBD1
abundance: few

CDR3aa: CAWEMNHEQYF
CDR3nt: TGTGCCTGGGAGATGAACCACGAGCAGTACTTC
v_gene: TRBV30
len: 11
j_gene: TRBJ2-7
d_gene: -
abundance: few

CDR3aa: CASSFPYGANVLTF
CDR3nt: TGTGCCAGCAGTTTCCCTTATGGGGCCAACGTCCTGACTTTC
v_gene: TRBV2
len: 14
j_gene: TRBJ2-6
d_gene: -
abundance: -

CDR3aa: CASSQYSSNYGYTF
CDR3nt: TGCGCCAGCAGCCAGTACAGTTCTAACTATGGCTACACCTTC
v_gene: TRBV4-3
len: 14
j_gene: TRBJ1-2
d_gene: -
abundance: few

CDR3aa: CSVRTSGGSYNEQFF
CDR3nt: TGCAGCGTTCGGACTAGCGGGGGCTCCTACAATGAGCAGTTCTTC
v_gene: TRBV29-1
len: 15
j_gene: TRBJ2-1
d_gene: TRBD2
abundance: -

CDR3aa: CASSQDSSRGETQYF
CDR3nt: TGCGCCAGCAGCCAAGATTCCAGCAGGGGAGAGACCCAGTACTTC
v_gene: TRBV4-3
len: 15
j_gene: TRBJ2-5
d_gene: -
abundance: few

CDR3aa: CATSRGLAGGTEAFF
CDR3nt: TGTGCCACCAGCAGAGGTCTTGCAGGAGGCACTGAAGCTTTCTTT
v_gene: TRBV15
len: 15
j_gene: TRBJ1-1
d_gene: -
abundance: -

CDR3aa: CASSPQGLHQPQHF
CDR3nt: TGCGCCAGCAGCCCTCAGGGGTTACATCAGCCCCAGCATTTT
v_gene: TRBV5-1
len: 14
j_gene: TRBJ1-5
d_gene: -
abundance: -

CDR3aa: CASSGGLPNEKLFF
CDR3nt: TGTGCCAGCAGCGGGGGACTGCCTAATGAAAAACTGTTTTTT
v_gene: TRBV7-9
len: 14
j_gene: TRBJ1-4
d_gene: -
abundance: few

CDR3aa: CASRAGLPTGELFF
CDR3nt: TGTGCCAGCAGGGCGGGGCTACCTACCGGGGAGCTGTTTTTT
v_gene: TRBV28
len: 14
j_gene: TRBJ2-2
d_gene: -
abundance: few

CDR3aa: CASSPDREEVQYF
CDR3nt: TGTGCCAGCAGCCCGGACAGGGAAGAAGTCCAGTACTTC
v_gene: TRBV5-4
len: 13
j_gene: TRBJ2-5
d_gene: TRBD1
abundance: many